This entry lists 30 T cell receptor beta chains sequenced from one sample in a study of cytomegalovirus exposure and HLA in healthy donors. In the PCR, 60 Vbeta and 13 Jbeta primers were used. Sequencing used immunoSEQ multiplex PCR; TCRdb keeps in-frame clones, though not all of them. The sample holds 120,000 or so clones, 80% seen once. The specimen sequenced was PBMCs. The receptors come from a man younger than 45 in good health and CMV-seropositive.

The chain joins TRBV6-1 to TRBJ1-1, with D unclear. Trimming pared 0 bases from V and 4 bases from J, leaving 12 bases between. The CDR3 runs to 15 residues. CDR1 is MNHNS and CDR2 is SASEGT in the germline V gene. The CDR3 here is CASSEAPRRGTEAFF. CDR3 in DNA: TGTGCCAGCAGTGAAGCACCACGTCGGGGCACTGAAGCTTTCTTT.

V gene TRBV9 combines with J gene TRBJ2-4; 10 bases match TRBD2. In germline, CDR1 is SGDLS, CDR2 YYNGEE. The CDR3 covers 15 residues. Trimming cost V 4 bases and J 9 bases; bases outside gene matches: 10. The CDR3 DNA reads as TGTGCCAGCAGCCTTACTAGCGGGGAGATAGGCATTCAGTACTTC. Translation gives CASSLTSGEIGIQYF.

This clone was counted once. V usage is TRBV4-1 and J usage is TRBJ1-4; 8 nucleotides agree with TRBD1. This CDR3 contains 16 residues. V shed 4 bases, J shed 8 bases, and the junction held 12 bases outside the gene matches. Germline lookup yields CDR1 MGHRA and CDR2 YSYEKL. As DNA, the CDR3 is TGCGCCAGCAGCCCAGGGGGCAGGGTAAGAGGAGAAAAACTGTTTTTT. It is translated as CASSPGGRVRGEKLFF.

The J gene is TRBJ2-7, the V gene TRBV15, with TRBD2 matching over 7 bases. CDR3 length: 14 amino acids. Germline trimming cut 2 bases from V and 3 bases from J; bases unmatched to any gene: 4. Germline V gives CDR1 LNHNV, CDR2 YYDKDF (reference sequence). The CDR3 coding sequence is TGTGCCACCAGCAGACCTGCGGGAGTCTACGAGCAGTACTTC. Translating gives CATSRPAGVYEQYF.

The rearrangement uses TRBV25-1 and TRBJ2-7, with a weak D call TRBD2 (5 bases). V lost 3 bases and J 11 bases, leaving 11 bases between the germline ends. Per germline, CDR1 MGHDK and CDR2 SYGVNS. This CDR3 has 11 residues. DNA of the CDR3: TGTGCCAGCAGTGAGAATGGACTGGAGTACTTC. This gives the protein CASSENGLEYF.

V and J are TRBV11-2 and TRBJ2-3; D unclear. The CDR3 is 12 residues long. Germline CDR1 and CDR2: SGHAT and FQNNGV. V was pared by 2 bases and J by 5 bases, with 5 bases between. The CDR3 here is CASSLLRDTQYF. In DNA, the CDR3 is TGTGCCAGCAGCTTACTGAGAGATACGCAGTATTTT.

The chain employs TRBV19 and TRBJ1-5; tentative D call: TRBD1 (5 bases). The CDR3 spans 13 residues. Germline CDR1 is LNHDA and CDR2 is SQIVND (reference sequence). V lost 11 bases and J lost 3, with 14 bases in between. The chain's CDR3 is CAVGGEANQPQHF. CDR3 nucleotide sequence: TGTGCCGTTGGAGGGGAGGCCAATCAGCCCCAGCATTTT.

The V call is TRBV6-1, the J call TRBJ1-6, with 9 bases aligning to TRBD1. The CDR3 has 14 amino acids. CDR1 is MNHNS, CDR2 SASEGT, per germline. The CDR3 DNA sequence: TGTGCTACGGGGGTGGGACAGGGTTTTTCACCCCTCCACTTT. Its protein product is CATGVGQGFSPLHF.

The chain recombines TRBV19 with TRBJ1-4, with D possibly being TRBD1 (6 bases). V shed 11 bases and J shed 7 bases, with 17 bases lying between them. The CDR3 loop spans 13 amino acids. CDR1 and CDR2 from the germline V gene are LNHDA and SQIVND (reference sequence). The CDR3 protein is CAGRSTGSEKLFF. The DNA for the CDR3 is TGTGCCGGAAGGTCGACAGGATCTGAAAAACTGTTTTTT. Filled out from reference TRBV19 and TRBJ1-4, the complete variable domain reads DGGITQSPKYLFRKEGQNVTLSCEQNLNHDAMYWYRQDPGQGLRLIYYSQIVNDFQKGDIAEGYSVSREKKESFPLTVTSAQKNPTAFYLCAGRSTGSEKLFFGSGTQLSVL.

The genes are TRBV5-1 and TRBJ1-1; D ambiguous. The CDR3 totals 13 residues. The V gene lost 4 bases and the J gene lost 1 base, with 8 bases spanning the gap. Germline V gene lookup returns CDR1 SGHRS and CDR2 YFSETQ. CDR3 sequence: CASSRDANTEAFF. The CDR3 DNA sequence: TGCGCCAGCAGCCGGGATGCGAACACTGAAGCTTTCTTT.

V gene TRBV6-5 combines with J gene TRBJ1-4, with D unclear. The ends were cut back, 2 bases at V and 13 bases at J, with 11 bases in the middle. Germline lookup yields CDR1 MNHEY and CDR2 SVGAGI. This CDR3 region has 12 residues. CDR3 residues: CASSYPPSGLFF. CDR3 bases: TGTGCCAGCAGTTACCCCCCGAGTGGACTGTTTTTT.

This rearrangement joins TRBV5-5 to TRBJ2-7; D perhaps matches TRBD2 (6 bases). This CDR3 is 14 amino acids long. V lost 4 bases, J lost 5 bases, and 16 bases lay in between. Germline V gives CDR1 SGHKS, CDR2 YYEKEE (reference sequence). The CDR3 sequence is CASSTGLIPNEQYF. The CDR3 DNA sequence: TGTGCCAGCAGCACCGGACTAATCCCCAACGAGCAGTACTTC.

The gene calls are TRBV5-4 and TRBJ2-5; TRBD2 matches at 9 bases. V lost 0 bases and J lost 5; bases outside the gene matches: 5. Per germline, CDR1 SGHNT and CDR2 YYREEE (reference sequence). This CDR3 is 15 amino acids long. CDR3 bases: TGTGCCAGCAGCTTGGATGGGACTAGCAGGGAGACCCAGTACTTC. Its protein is CASSLDGTSRETQYF. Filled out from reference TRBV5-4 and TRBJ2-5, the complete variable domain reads ETGVTQSPTHLIKTRGQQVTLRCSSQSGHNTVSWYQQALGQGPQFIFQYYREEENGRGNFPPRFSGLQFPNYSSELNVNALELDDSALYLCASSLDGTSRETQYFGPGTRLLVL.

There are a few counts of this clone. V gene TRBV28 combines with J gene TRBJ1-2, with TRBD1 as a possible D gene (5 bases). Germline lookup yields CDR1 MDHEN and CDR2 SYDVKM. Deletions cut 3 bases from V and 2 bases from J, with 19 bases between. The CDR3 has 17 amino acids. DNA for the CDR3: TGTGCCAGCAGTTTTCGGTACGGGGACTCTCGAAACTATGGCTACACCTTC. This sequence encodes CASSFRYGDSRNYGYTF.

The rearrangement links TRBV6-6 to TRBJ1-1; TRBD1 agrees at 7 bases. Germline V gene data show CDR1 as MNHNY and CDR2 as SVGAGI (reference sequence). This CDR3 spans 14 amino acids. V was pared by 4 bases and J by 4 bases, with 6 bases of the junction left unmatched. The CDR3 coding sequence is TGTGCCAGCAGTTCCGAGGGGGCAAGCACTGAAGCTTTCTTT. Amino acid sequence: CASSSEGASTEAFF.

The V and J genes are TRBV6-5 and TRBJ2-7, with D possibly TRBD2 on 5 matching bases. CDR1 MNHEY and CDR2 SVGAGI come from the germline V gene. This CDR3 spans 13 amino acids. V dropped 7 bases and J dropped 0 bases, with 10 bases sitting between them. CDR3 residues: CASTAGFSYEQYF. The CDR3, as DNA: TGTGCCAGCACGGCGGGCTTCTCCTACGAGCAGTACTTC.

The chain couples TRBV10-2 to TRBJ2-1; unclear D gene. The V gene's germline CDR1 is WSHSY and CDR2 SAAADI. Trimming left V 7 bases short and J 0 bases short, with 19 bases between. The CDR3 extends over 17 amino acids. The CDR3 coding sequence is TGCGCCAGCAAATTGCTTCGTCCGGGTAGCTCCTACAATGAGCAGTTCTTC. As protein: CASKLLRPGSSYNEQFF.

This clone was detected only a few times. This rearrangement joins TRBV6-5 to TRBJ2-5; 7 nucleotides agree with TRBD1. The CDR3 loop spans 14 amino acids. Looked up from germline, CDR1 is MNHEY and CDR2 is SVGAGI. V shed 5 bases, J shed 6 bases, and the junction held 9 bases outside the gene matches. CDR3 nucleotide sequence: TGTGCCAGCAGTGAACAGGGGCAGGGGAAGACCCAGTACTTC. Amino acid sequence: CASSEQGQGKTQYF.

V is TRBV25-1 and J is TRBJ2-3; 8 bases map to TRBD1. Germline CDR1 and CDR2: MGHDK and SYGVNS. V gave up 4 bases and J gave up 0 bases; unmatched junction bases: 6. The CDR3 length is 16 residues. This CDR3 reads CASSVSDRDSTDTQYF. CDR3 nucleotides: TGTGCCAGCAGTGTTTCGGACAGGGATAGCACAGATACGCAGTATTTT.

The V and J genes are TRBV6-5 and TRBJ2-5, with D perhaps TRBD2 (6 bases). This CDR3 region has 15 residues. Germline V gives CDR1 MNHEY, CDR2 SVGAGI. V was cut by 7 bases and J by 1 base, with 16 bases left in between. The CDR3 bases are TGTGCCAGCAAGTGGGGCGCGGAGGGCCAAGAGACCCAGTACTTC. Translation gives CASKWGAEGQETQYF.

Here the CDR3 reads CASSQKKDRLSYEQYF. The CDR3 region has the DNA TGCGCCAGCAGCCAAAAGAAAGACAGACTCTCCTACGAGCAGTACTTC. This rearrangement joins TRBV4-1 to TRBJ2-5; perhaps TRBD1 as D (5 bases). The J call may be wrong; the DNA end is better matched by TRBJ2-7. In germline, CDR1 is MGHRA, CDR2 YSYEKL. The CDR3 loop spans 16 amino acids.

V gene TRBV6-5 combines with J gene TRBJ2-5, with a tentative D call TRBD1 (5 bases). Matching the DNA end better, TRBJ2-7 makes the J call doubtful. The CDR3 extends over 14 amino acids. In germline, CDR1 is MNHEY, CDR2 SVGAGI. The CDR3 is CASSFQGGNGEQYF. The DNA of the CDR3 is TGTGCCAGCAGTTTTCAGGGTGGGAACGGCGAGCAGTACTTC.

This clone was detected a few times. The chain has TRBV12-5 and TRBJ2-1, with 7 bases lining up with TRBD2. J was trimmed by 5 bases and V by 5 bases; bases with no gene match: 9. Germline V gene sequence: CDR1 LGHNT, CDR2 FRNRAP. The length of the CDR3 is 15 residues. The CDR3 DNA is TGTGCTAGTGGTGCCGGCGGGGGACTAAACAATGAGCAGTTCTTC. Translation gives CASGAGGGLNNEQFF.

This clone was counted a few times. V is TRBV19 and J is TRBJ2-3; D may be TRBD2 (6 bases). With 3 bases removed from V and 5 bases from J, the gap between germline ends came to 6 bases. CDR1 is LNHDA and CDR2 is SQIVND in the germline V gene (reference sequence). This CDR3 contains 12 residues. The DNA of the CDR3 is TGTGCCAGTAGTATGGGGGGAGATACGCAGTATTTT. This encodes CASSMGGDTQYF.

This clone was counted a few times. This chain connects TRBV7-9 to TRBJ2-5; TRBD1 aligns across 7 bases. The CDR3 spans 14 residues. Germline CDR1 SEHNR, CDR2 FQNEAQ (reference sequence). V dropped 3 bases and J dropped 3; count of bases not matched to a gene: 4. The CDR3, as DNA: TGTGCCAGCAGCTTCGGACAGGATGAAGAGACCCAGTACTTC. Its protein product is CASSFGQDEETQYF.

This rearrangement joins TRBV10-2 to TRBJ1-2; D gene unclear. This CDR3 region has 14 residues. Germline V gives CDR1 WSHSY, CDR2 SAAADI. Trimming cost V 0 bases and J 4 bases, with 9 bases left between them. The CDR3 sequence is CASSESSTIYGYTF. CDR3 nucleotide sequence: TGCGCCAGCAGTGAGTCGTCTACGATCTATGGCTACACCTTC.

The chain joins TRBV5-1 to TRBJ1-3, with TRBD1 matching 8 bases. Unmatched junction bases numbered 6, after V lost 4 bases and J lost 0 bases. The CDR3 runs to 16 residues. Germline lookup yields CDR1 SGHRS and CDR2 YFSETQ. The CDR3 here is CASSPGTGNSGNTIYF. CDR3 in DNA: TGCGCCAGCAGCCCCGGGACAGGAAACTCTGGAAACACCATATATTTT.

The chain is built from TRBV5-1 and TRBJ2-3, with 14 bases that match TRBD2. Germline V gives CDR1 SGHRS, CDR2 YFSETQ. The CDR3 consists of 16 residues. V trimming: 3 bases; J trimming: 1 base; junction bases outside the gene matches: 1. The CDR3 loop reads CASSSGLAGGTDTQYF. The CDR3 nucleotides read TGCGCCAGCAGCTCGGGACTAGCGGGGGGCACAGATACGCAGTATTTT.

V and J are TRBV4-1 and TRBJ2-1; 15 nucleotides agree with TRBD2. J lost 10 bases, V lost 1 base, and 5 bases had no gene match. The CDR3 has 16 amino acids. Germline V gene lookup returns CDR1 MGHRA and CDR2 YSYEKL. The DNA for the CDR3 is TGCGCCAGCAGCCAAGCCGCCGGACTAGCGGGGGGGGAGCAGTTCTTC. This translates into CASSQAAGLAGGEQFF.

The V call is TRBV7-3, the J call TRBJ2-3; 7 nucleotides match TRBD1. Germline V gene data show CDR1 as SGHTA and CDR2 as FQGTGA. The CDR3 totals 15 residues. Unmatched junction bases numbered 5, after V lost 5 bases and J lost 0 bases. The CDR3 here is CASSPAGGSTDTQYF. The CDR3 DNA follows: TGTGCCAGCAGCCCAGCAGGGGGAAGCACAGATACGCAGTATTTT.